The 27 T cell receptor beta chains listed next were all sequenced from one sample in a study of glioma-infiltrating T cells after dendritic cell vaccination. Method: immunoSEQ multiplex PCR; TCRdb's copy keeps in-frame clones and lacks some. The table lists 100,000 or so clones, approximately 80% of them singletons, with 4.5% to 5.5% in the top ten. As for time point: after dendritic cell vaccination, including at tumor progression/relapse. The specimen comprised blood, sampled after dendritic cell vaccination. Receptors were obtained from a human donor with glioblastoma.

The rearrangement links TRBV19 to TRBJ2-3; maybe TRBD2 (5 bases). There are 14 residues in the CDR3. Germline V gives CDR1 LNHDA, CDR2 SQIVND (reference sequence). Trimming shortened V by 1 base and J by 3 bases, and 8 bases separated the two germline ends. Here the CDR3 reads CASSIVSGTDTQYF. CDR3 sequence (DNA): TGTGCCAGTAGTATAGTTTCGGGAACAGATACGCAGTATTTT.

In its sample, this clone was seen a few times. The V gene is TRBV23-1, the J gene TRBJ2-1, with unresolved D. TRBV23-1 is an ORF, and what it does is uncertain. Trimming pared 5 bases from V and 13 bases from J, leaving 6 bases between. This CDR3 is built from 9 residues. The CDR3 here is CASSIFQFF. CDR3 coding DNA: TGCGCCAGCAGTATCTTCCAGTTCTTC.

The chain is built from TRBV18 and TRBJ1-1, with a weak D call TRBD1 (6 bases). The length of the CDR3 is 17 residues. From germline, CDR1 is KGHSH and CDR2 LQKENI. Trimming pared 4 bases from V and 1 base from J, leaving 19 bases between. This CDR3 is CASSRWSDRIRNTEAFF. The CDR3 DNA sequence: TGTGCCAGCTCACGTTGGAGCGACAGGATTAGGAACACTGAAGCTTTCTTT.

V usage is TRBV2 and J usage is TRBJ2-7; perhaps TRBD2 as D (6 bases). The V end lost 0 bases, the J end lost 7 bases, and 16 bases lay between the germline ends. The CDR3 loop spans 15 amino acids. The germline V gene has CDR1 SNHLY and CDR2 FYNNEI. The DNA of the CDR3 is TGTGCCAGCAGTGAAGCGCTGCTATTCGCGGGGGAGCAGTACTTC. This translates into CASSEALLFAGEQYF.

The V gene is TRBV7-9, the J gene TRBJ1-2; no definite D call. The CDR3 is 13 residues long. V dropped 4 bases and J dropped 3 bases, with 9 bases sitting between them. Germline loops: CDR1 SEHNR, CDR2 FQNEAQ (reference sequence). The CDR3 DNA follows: TGTGCCAGCAGCTCCGTCGGGGACTATGGCTACACCTTC. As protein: CASSSVGDYGYTF.

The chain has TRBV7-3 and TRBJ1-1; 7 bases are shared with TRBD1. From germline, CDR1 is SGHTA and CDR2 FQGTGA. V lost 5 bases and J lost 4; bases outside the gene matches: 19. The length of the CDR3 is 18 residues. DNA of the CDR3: TGTGCCAGCAGCCAATTCCCGGGGGCAGGGGGTGGTAGCACTGAAGCTTTCTTT. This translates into CASSQFPGAGGGSTEAFF.

CDR3 nucleotides: TGTGCCAGCAGCGTAGGGACAGGGGGCCCCTACGAGCAGTACTTC. This sequence encodes CASSVGTGGPYEQYF. V gene TRBV9 combines with J gene TRBJ2-7; 11 nucleotides line up with TRBD1. The germline V gene has CDR1 SGDLS and CDR2 YYNGEE. This CDR3 is built from 15 residues. Germline trimming cut 0 bases from V and 2 bases from J; bases unmatched to any gene: 1.

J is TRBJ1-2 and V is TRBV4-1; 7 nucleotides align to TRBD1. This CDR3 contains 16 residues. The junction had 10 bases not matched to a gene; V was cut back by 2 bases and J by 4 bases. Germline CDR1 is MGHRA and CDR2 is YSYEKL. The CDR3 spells CASSQPSRGVSYGYTF. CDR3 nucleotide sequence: TGCGCCAGCAGCCAACCGTCCAGGGGGGTAAGCTATGGCTACACCTTC.

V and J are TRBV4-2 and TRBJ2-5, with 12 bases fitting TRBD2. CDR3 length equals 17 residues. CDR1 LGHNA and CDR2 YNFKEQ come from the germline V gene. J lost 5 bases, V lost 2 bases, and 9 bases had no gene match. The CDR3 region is CASSQSTLGLAGETQYF. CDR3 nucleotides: TGTGCCAGCAGCCAAAGTACCCTTGGACTAGCGGGGGAGACCCAGTACTTC.

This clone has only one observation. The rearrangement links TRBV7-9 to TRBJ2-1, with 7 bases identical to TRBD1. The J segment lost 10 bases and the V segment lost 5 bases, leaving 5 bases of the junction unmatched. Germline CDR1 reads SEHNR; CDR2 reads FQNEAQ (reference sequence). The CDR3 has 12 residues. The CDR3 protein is CASSLGGEEQFF. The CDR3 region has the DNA TGTGCCAGCAGCCTAGGGGGCGAGGAGCAGTTCTTC.

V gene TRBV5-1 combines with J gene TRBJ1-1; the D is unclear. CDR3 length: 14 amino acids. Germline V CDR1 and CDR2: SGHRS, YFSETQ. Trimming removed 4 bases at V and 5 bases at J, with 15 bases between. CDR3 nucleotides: TGCGCCAGCAGCCCTGGGAGTAGAAATACTGAAGCTTTCTTT. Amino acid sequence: CASSPGSRNTEAFF.

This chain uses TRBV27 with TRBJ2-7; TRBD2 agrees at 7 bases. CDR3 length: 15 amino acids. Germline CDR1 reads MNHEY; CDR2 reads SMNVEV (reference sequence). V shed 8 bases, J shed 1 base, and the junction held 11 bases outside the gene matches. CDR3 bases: TGTGCCAGCGGCTATCTCGGGGGGACTTCCTACGAGCAGTACTTC. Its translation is CASGYLGGTSYEQYF.

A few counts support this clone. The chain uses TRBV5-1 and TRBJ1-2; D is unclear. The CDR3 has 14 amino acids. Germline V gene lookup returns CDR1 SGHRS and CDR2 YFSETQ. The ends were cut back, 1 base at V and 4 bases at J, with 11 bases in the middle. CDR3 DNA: TGCGCCAGCAGCTTGCGGGGTGAACGCTATGGCTACACCTTC. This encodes CASSLRGERYGYTF.

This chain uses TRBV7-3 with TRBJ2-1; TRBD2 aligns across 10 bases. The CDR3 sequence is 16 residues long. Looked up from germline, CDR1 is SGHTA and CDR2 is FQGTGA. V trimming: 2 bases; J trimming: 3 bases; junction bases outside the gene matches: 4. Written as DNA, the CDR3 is TGTGCCAGCAGCTTAGGCTTAGCGGGGGGCTACAATGAGCAGTTCTTC. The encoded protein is CASSLGLAGGYNEQFF.

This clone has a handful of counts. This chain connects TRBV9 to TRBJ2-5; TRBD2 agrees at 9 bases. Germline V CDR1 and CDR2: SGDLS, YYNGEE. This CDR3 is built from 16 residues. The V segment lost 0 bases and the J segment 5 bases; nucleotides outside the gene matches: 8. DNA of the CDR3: TGTGCCAGCAGCGTAGATGGTAGCGGGAGTGGGGAGACCCAGTACTTC. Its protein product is CASSVDGSGSGETQYF. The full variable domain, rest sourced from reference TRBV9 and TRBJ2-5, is DSGVTQTPKHLITATGQRVTLRCSPRSGDLSVYWYQQSLDQGLQFLIQYYNGEERAKGNILERFSAQQFPDLHSELNLSSLELGDSALYFCASSVDGSGSGETQYFGPGTRLLVL.

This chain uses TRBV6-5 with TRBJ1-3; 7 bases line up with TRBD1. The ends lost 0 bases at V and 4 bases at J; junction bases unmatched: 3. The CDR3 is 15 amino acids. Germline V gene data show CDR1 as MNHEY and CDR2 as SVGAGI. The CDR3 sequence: CASSYSTGKGNTIYF. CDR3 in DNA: TGTGCCAGCAGTTACTCGACAGGGAAAGGAAACACCATATATTTT.

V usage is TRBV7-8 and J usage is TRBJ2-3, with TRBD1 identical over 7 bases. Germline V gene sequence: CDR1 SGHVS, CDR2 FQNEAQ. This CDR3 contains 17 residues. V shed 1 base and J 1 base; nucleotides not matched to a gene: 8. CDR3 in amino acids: CASSLGAQGLGTDTQYF. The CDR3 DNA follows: TGTGCCAGCAGCTTAGGGGCACAGGGGTTGGGCACAGATACGCAGTATTTT.

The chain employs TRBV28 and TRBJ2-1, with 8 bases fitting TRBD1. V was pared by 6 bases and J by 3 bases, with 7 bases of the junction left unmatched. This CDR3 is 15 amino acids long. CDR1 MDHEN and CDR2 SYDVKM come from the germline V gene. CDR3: CASRPAQGGYNEQFF. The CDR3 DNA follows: TGTGCCAGCAGGCCCGCACAGGGGGGCTACAATGAGCAGTTCTTC.

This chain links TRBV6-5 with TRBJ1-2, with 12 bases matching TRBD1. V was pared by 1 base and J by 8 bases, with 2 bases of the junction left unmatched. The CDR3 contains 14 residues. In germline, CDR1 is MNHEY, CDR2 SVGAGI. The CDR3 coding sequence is TGTGCCAGCAGTTACTGGGACAGGGGGCACGGCTACACCTTC. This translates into CASSYWDRGHGYTF.

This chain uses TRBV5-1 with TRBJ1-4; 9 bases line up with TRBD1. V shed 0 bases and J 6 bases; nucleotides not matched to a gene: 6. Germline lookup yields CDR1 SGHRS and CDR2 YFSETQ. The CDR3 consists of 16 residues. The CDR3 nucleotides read TGCGCCAGCAGCTTGGGGACAGGGGCGGGATATGAAAAACTGTTTTTT. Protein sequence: CASSLGTGAGYEKLFF.

The CDR3 region is CASSLGLKEQFF. CDR3 coding DNA: TGTGCCAGCAGCTTGGGACTTAAGGAGCAGTTCTTC. This rearrangement joins TRBV5-4 to TRBJ2-1; D is uncertain. CDR3 length equals 12 residues. Per germline, CDR1 SGHNT and CDR2 YYREEE (reference sequence). V was cut by 0 bases and J by 10 bases, with 8 bases left in between.

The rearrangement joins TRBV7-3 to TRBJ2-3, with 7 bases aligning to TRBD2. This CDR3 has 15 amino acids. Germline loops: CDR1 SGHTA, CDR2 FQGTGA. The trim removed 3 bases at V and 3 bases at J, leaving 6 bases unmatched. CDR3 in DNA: TGTGCCAGCAGCTTCAGCGGGGTACTTACAGATACGCAGTATTTT. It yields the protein CASSFSGVLTDTQYF.

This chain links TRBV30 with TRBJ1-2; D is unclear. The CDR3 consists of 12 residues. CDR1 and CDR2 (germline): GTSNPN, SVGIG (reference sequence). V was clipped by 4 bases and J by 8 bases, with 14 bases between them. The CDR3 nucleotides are TGTGCCTGGAACCTAAGCGGTAGGGGCTACACCTTC. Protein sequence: CAWNLSGRGYTF.

Written as DNA, the CDR3 is TGTGCCAGCAACCCCGGGGGAGGCGAGCAGTACTTC. As protein: CASNPGGGEQYF. V and J are TRBV2 and TRBJ2-7; tentative D call: TRBD2 (6 bases). This CDR3 region has 12 residues. Germline CDR1 is SNHLY and CDR2 is FYNNEI. V was pared by 7 bases and J by 6 bases, with 13 bases between.

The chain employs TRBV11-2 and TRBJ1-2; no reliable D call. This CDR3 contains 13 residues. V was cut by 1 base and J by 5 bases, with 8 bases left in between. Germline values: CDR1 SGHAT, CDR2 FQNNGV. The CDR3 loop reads CASSLVQYYGYTF. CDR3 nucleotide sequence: TGTGCCAGCAGCTTAGTCCAGTATTATGGCTACACCTTC.

This CDR3 is CASSIFMRASNQPQHF. In DNA form, the CDR3 reads TGTGCCAGTAGTATTTTTATGAGGGCTAGCAATCAGCCCCAGCATTTT. This chain links TRBV19 with TRBJ1-5; D remains ambiguous. Germline V gene data show CDR1 as LNHDA and CDR2 as SQIVND (reference sequence). V was clipped by 3 bases and J by 0 bases, with 12 bases between them. The CDR3 is made up of 16 amino acids.

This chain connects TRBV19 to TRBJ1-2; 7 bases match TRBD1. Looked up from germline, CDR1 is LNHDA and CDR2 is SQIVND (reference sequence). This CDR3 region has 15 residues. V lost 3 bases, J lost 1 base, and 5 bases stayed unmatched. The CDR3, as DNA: TGTGCCAGTAGTATGGGACAGATAATTAACTATGGCTACACCTTC. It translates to CASSMGQIINYGYTF.